The next 22 T cell receptor beta chains were all read from a single sample in a study of blood T cells in healthy people across ages. Sample-barcoded 5' priming and a J-beta primer mix drove a second PCR of roughly 7 to 11 cycles. TCRdb passed the 5' RACE reads through MiXCR, listing each CDR3 protein once. Here the sample spans approximately 810,000 distinct CDR3 sequences, around 34% being singletons. What was sequenced was blood. These receptors originate from a man younger than 30 in good health.

The chain carries TRBV12-3 or TRBV12-4 and TRBJ1-1; D unclear. This CDR3 has 13 amino acids. V gave up 11 bases and J gave up 0 bases, with 13 bases separating them. In nucleotides, the CDR3 is TGTGCCGGCATGGAACACTTGAACACTGAAGCTTTCTTT. Its translation: CAGMEHLNTEAFF.

The count of this clonotype is one. The chain combines TRBV7-9 with TRBJ1-1; D is unclear. V dropped 2 bases and J dropped 0 bases, with 7 bases sitting between them. The CDR3 runs 14 residues. Germline CDR1 SEHNR, CDR2 FQNEAQ (reference sequence). CDR3 nucleotides: TGTGCCAGCAGCTTACCGGCCATGAACACTGAAGCTTTCTTT. Translation gives CASSLPAMNTEAFF.

This clonotype has at least ten counts. The V gene is TRBV4-3, the J gene TRBJ2-7; D is ambiguous. V gave up 0 bases and J gave up 9 bases, with 15 bases separating them. The CDR3 extends over 14 amino acids. CDR1 and CDR2 from the germline V gene are LGHNA and YSLEER. The DNA of the CDR3 is TGCGCCAGCAGCCAAGACATTTCGGTGCTTGGGCAGTACTTC. Translation gives CASSQDISVLGQYF.

The gene calls are TRBV29-1 and TRBJ1-1; tentatively, D is TRBD1 (5 bases). Per the germline V gene, CDR1 is SQVTM and CDR2 is ANQGSEA. V was clipped by 7 bases and J by 6 bases, with 15 bases between them. This CDR3 has 12 residues. The CDR3 sequence: CSGNSGSPEAFF. In DNA, the CDR3 is TGCAGCGGTAACTCAGGGTCTCCTGAAGCTTTCTTT.

This clonotype was seen many times. This chain links TRBV20-1 with TRBJ2-7; D not certain. Trimming took 1 base from V and 3 from J, leaving 4 bases between them. The CDR3 contains 11 residues. Germline assignment: CDR1 DFQATT and CDR2 SNEGSKA (reference sequence). The CDR3 DNA reads as TGCAGTGCTAGAGGGATCTACGAGCAGTACTTC. Translating it yields CSARGIYEQYF.

The V gene is TRBV12-3 or TRBV12-4, the J gene TRBJ2-2, with 7 bases that match TRBD1. J was trimmed by 7 bases and V by 11 bases; bases with no gene match: 7. This CDR3 has 12 amino acids. Written as DNA, the CDR3 is TGTGCCGTAGAACAGGGGTTCGGGGAGCTGTTTTTT. Encoded protein: CAVEQGFGELFF.

This clonotype has only a few counts. One end of the junction varies from germline; a read error may be responsible. The rearrangement links TRBV5-1 to TRBJ2-1; D is unresolved. The CDR3 loop spans 12 amino acids. Germline assignment: CDR1 SGHRS and CDR2 YFSETQ. The CDR3 sequence is CASSLARNGQFF. CDR3 bases: TGCGCCAGCAGCTTGGCTAGGAATGGGCAGTTCTTC.

The genes are TRBV2 and TRBJ1-1; D may be TRBD1 (5 bases). Germline lookup yields CDR1 SNHLY and CDR2 FYNNEI. V shed 6 bases and J shed 7 bases, with 9 bases lying between them. This CDR3 is built from 11 residues. CDR3 bases: TGTGCCAGCAGGGCAGACAGTGAAGCTTTCTTT. This codes for CASRADSEAFF.

This clonotype was detected a few times. The chain is built from TRBV4-3 and TRBJ1-1, with D perhaps matching TRBD1 (6 bases). CDR3 length: 15 residues. Germline values: CDR1 LGHNA, CDR2 YSLEER. Deletions cut 4 bases from V and 5 bases from J, with 17 bases between. As DNA, the CDR3 is TGCGCCAGCAGCCGAGGGTCAGGGGCTAGGACTGAAGCTTTCTTT. As protein: CASSRGSGARTEAFF.

This clonotype occurred a few times. V gene TRBV18 combines with J gene TRBJ2-5, with TRBD1 matching 10 bases. Germline V CDR1 and CDR2: KGHSH, LQKENI. The length of the CDR3 is 16 residues. V gave up 6 bases and J gave up 11 bases; unmatched junction bases: 18. The CDR3 region is CASSVLSGQGLREQYF. The CDR3 DNA follows: TGTGCCAGCTCTGTCTTGTCGGGACAGGGGCTTCGGGAGCAGTACTTC.

The genes are TRBV4-2 and TRBJ2-7; 7 nucleotides line up with TRBD1. The V segment lost 1 base and the J segment 1 base; nucleotides outside the gene matches: 4. The CDR3 is 15 amino acids. CDR1 and CDR2 from the germline V gene are LGHNA and YNFKEQ. CDR3: CASSQGDSSSYEQYF. The CDR3 DNA reads as TGTGCCAGCAGCCAAGGGGACAGTTCATCCTACGAGCAGTACTTC.

This clonotype was found once. This may be a read error, as it is one base from a much larger clone. This chain connects TRBV20-1 to TRBJ2-7; TRBD2 matches 8 bases. The CDR3 sequence is 14 residues long. Germline assignment: CDR1 DFQATT and CDR2 SNEGSKA (reference sequence). The V gene end was trimmed by 2 bases and the J gene end by 7 bases; junction bases not matched to a gene: 10. CDR3 loop: CSARRRGENNEQYF. The CDR3 region has the DNA TGCAGTGCTAGACGGCGGGGGGAAAACAATGAGCAGTACTTC.

This clonotype was counted a few times. This chain uses TRBV4-3 with TRBJ2-1, with 8 positions matching TRBD1. The germline V gene has CDR1 LGHNA and CDR2 YSLEER. V dropped 0 bases and J dropped 7; count of bases not matched to a gene: 5. This CDR3 contains 15 residues. CDR3 bases: TGCGCCAGCAGCCAAGATGCGACAGGGGTGAATGAGCAGTTCTTC. It translates to CASSQDATGVNEQFF.

The chain recombines TRBV7-3 with TRBJ2-3; 7 bases align to TRBD2. CDR3 length: 16 residues. V dropped 2 bases and J dropped 3; count of bases not matched to a gene: 8. CDR1 SGHTA and CDR2 FQGTGA come from the germline V gene. CDR3 sequence: CASSLFGQGGTDTQYF. The CDR3 bases are TGTGCCAGCAGCTTATTTGGGCAGGGAGGGACAGATACGCAGTATTTT.

This clonotype has a handful of counts. The CDR3 is CASSEKTGANYGYTF. Written as DNA, the CDR3 is TGTGCCAGCAGTGAAAAGACCGGTGCTAACTATGGCTACACCTTC. The rearrangement uses TRBV2 and TRBJ1-2; D remains unclear. V was shortened by 2 bases and J by 0 bases, with 10 bases between the two germline ends. In germline, CDR1 is SNHLY, CDR2 FYNNEI. The length of the CDR3 is 15 residues.

This rearrangement joins TRBV4-2 to TRBJ1-5; possibly TRBD1 for D (6 bases). This CDR3 comprises 15 residues. V lost 3 bases to trimming and J lost 7 bases, with 16 bases between them. Germline assignment: CDR1 LGHNA and CDR2 YNFKEQ. This chain's CDR3 is CASSQATGGGQPQHF. In nucleotides, the CDR3 is TGTGCCAGCAGCCAGGCGACAGGCGGTGGGCAGCCCCAGCATTTT.

This clonotype appeared many times. This sequence joins TRBV20-1 and TRBJ2-1, with D unresolved. There are 10 residues in the CDR3. Germline CDR1 and CDR2: DFQATT and SNEGSKA (reference sequence). Trimming pared 0 bases from V and 10 bases from J, leaving 4 bases between. The CDR3: CSARDQEQFF. In nucleotides, the CDR3 is TGCAGTGCTAGAGATCAAGAGCAGTTCTTC.

This clonotype was found many times. For the CDR3, the DNA is TGCAGTGCTAGAGAGAAGGAAGGCAGGGTGACCTACAATGAGCAGTTCTTC. It codes for CSAREKEGRVTYNEQFF. V gene TRBV20-1 combines with J gene TRBJ2-1; maybe TRBD1 (5 bases). Germline lookup yields CDR1 DFQATT and CDR2 SNEGSKA (reference sequence). CDR3 length equals 17 residues. Trimming took 0 bases from V and 2 from J, leaving 17 bases between them.

In the case of this clonotype: This sequence may be a read error, since a much larger clone differs from it by one base. The rearrangement uses TRBV20-1 and TRBJ2-1, with 8 bases aligning to TRBD2. J gave up 1 base and V 0 bases, and 2 bases lay outside the gene matches. This CDR3 contains 15 residues. CDR1 is DFQATT and CDR2 is SNEGSKA in the germline V gene (reference sequence). The DNA of the CDR3 is TGCAGTGCTAGAGATGCGGGGGGATCCTACAATGAGCAGTTCTTC. Translating gives CSARDAGGSYNEQFF.

The rearrangement uses TRBV24-1 and TRBJ1-5, with TRBD1 as a possible D gene (6 bases). Trimming took 7 bases from V and 4 from J, leaving 10 bases between them. The CDR3 runs 13 residues. Germline CDR1 reads KGHDR; CDR2 reads SFDVKD. CDR3 sequence reads: CATRQGSNQPQHF. The CDR3, as DNA: TGTGCCACCAGGCAGGGGAGTAATCAGCCCCAGCATTTT.

This clonotype was counted at least ten times. The chain has TRBV7-2 and TRBJ1-2, with D possibly matching TRBD1 (5 bases). Trimming took off 5 bases at V and 4 bases at J, with 11 bases between the two ends. The CDR3 sequence is 13 residues long. Per germline, CDR1 SGHTA and CDR2 FQGNSA. As DNA, the CDR3 is TGTGCCAGCAGCCCTGGGGGGGTCTATGGCTACACCTTC. Protein: CASSPGGVYGYTF.

The genes are TRBV12-5 and TRBJ2-1, with 11 bases fitting TRBD2. The trim removed 1 base at V and 8 bases at J, leaving 4 bases unmatched. Germline loops: CDR1 LGHNT, CDR2 FRNRAP. The CDR3 has 15 amino acids. The chain's CDR3 is CASGLEPGLADEQFF. CDR3 nucleotides: TGTGCTAGTGGTTTGGAACCGGGACTAGCGGATGAGCAGTTCTTC.